This T cell receptor (beta chain) was captured by sequencing in a study of T cell changes during pregnancy in multiple sclerosis. Per the germline V gene, CDR1 is LGHNA and CDR2 is YSLEER. The V gene end was trimmed by 2 bases and the J gene end by 4 bases; junction bases not matched to a gene: 3. The CDR3 sequence is 15 residues long. The repertoire was sequenced with immunoSEQ multiplex PCR; TCRdb's copy has only in-frame clones and lacks some. The data contain tens of thousands of clones, 89% of them singletons. This chain joins TRBV4-3 and TRBJ2-7, with 12 bases identical to TRBD2. The input for sequencing was peripheral blood, taken in the first trimester of pregnancy. The TCR was taken from a female donor in good health, enrolled as a control in a pregnancy study. The CDR3: CASSQLAGGRYEQYF. The CDR3 bases are TGCGCCAGCAGCCAACTAGCGGGAGGGAGGTACGAGCAGTACTTC.